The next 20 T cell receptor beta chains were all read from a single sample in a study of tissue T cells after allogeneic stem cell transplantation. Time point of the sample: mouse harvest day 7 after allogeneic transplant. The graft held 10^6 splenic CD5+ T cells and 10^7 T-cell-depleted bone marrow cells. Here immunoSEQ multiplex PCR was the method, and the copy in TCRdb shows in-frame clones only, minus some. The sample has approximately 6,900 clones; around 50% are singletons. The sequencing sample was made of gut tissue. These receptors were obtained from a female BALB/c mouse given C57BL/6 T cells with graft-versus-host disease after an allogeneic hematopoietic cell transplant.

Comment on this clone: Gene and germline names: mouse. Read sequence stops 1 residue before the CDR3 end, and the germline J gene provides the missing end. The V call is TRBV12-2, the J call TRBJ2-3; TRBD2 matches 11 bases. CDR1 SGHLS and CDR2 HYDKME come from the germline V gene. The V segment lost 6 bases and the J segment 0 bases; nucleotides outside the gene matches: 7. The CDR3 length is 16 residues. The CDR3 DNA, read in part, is TGTGCCAGCCACCCCGGGACTGGGGGTAGTGCAGAAACGCTGTAT. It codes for CASHPGTGGSAETLY. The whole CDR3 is CASHPGTGGSAETLYF.

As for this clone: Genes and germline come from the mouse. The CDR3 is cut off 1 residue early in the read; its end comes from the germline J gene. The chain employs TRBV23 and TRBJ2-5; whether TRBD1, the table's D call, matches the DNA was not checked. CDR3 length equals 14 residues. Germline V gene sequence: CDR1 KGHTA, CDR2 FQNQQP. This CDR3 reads CSSSAGTNQDTQYF. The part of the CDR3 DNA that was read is TGCTCCAGCAGTGCCGGGACAAACCAAGACACCCAGTAC.

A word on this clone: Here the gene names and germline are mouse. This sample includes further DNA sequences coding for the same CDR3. The covered CDR3 bases are TGTGCCAGCAGGCCGGGACAGGGAGGCCAGGACACCCAGTAC. This encodes CASRPGQGGQDTQY. Given in full, the CDR3 is CASRPGQGGQDTQYF. The gene calls are TRBV26 and TRBJ2-5, with 9 bases matching TRBD1. Read coverage stops 1 residue before the CDR3 terminus; the germline J gene supplies the remainder. V dropped 6 bases and J dropped 6; count of bases not matched to a gene: 10. Germline V gene data show CDR1 as KGHPV and CDR2 as FQNQEV (reference sequence). The CDR3 spans 15 residues.

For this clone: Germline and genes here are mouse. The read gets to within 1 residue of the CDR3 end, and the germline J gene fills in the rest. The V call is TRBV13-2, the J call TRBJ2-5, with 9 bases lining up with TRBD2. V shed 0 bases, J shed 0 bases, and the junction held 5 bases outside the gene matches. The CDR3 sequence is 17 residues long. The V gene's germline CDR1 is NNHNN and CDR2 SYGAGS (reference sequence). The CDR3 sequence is CASGDADWGFNQDTQYF. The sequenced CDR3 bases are TGTGCCAGCGGTGATGCCGACTGGGGGTTTAACCAAGACACCCAGTAC.

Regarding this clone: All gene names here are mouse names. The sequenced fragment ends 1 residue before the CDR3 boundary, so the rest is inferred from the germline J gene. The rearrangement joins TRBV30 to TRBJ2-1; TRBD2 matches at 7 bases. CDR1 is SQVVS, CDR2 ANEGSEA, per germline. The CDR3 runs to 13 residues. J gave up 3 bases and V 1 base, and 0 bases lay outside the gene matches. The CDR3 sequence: CSSRGGGYAEQFF. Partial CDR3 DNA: TGTAGTTCTAGAGGGGGGGGCTATGCTGAGCAGTTC.

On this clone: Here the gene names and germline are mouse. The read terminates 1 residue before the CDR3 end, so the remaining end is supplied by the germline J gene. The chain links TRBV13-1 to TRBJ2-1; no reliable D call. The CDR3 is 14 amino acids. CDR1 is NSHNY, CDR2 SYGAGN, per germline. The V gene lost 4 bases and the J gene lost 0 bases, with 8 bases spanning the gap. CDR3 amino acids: CASSPDYNYAEQFF. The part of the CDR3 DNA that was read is TGTGCCAGCAGTCCCGATTATAACTATGCTGAGCAGTTC.

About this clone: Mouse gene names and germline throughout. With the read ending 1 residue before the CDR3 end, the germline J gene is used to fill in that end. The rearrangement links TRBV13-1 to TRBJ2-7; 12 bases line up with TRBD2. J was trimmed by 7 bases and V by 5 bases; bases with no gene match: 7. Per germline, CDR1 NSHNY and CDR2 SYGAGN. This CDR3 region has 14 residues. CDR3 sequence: CASRAGTGGTEQYF. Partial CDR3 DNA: TGTGCCAGCAGGGCCGGGACTGGGGGGACCGAACAGTAC.

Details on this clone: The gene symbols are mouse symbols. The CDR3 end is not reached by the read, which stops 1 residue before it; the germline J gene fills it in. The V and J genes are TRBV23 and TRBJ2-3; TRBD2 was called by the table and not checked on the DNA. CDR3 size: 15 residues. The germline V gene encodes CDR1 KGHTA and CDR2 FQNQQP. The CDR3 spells CSSRVGGPSAETLYF. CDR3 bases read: TGCTCCAGCAGGGTGGGGGGCCCTAGTGCAGAAACGCTGTAT.

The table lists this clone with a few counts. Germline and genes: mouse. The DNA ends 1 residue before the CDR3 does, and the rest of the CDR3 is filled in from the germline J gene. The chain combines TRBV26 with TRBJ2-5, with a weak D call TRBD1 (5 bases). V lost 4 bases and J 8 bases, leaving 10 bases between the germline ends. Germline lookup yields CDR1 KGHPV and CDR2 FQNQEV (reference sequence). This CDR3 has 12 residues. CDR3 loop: CASSPREGTQYF. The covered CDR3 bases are TGTGCCAGCAGTCCCAGGGAGGGCACCCAGTAC.

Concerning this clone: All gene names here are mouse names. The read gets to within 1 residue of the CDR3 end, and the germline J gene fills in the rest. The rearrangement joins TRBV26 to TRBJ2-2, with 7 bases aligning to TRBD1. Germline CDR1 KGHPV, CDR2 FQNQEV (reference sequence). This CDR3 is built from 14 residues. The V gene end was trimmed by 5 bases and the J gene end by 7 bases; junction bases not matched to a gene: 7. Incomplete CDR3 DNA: TGTGCCAGCAGTAACGACAGGGTCGGCGGGCAGCTCTAC. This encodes CASSNDRVGGQLY. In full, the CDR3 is CASSNDRVGGQLYF. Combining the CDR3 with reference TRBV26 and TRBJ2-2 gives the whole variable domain NSKVIQTPRYLVKGQGQKAKMRCIPEKGHPVVFWYQQNKNNEFKFLINFQNQEVLQQIDMTEKRFSAECPSNSPCSLEIQSSEAGDSALYLCASSNDRVGGQLYFGEGSKLTVL.

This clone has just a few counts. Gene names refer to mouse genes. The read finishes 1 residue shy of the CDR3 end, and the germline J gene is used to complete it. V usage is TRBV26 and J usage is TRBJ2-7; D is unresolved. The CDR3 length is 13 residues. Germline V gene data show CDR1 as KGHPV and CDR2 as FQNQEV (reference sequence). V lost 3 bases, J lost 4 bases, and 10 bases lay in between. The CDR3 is CASSLSQPYEQYF. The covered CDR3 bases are TGTGCCAGCAGTCTCTCGCAACCTTATGAACAGTAC.

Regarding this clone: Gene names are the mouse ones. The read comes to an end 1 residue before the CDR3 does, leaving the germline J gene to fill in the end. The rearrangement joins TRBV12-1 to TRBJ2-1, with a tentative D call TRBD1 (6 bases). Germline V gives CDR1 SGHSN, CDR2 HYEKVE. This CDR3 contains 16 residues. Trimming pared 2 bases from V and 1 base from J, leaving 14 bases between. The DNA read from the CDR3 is TGTGCCAGCTCTCCATCCGGGACACAAAACTATGCTGAGCAGTTC. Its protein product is CASSPSGTQNYAEQF. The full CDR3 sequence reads CASSPSGTQNYAEQFF.

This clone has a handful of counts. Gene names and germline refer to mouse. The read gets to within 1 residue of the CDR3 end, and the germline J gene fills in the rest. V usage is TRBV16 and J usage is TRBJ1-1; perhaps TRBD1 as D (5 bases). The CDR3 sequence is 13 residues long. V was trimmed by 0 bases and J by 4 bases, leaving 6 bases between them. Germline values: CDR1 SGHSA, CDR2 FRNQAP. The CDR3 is CASSLDGGTEVFF. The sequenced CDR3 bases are TGTGCAAGCAGCTTAGACGGGGGCACAGAAGTCTTC.

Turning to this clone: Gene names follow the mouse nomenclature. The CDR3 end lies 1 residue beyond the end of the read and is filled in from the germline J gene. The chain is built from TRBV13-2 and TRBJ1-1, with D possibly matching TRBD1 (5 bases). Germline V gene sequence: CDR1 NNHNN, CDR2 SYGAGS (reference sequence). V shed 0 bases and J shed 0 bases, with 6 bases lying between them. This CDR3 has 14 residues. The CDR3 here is CASGDARANTEVFF. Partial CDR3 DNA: TGTGCCAGCGGTGATGCCAGGGCAAACACAGAAGTCTTC.

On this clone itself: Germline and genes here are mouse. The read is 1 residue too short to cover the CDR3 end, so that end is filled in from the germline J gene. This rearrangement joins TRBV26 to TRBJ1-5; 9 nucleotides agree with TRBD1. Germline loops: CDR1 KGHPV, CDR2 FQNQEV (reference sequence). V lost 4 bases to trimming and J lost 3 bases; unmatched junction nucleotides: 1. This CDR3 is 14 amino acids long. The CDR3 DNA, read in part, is TGTGCCAGCAGTCGACAGGGGGGCAACCAGGCTCCGCTT. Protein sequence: CASSRQGGNQAPL. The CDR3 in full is CASSRQGGNQAPLF.

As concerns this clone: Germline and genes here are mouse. CDR3: CTCSADHNQDTQYF. CDR3 DNA (partial): TGCACCTGCAGTGCAGACCATAACCAAGACACCCAGTAC. This chain uses TRBV1 with TRBJ2-5, with unresolved D. The read ends 1 residue early relative to the CDR3; the germline J gene fills the gap. The germline gives CDR1 NSQYPW, CDR2 LRSPGD (reference sequence). V was shortened by 0 bases and J by 0 bases, with 4 bases between the two germline ends. The CDR3 consists of 14 residues.

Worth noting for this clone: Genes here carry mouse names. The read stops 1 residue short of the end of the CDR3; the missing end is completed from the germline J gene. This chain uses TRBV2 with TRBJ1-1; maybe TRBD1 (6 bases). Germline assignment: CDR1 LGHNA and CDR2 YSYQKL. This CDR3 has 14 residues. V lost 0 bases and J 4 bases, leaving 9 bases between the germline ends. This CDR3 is CASSQDGGATEVFF. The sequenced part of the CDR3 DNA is TGTGCCAGCAGCCAAGATGGGGGGGCCACAGAAGTCTTC.

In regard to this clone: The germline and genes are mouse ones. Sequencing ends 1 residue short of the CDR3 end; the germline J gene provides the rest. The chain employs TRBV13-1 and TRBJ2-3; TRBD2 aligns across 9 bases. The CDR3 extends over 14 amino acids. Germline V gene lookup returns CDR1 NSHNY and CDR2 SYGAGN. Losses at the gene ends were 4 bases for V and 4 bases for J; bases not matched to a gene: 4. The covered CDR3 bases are TGTGCCAGCAGTTTAACTGGGGGGTCAGAAACGCTGTAT. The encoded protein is CASSLTGGSETLY. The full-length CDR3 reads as CASSLTGGSETLYF.

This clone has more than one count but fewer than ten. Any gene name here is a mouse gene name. The DNA read from the CDR3 is TGTGCCAGCAGTCTCGACAAATATGAACAGTAC. This codes for CASSLDKYEQY. The entire CDR3 is CASSLDKYEQYF. The chain is built from TRBV26 and TRBJ2-7; D is unclear. The read finishes 1 residue shy of the CDR3 end, and the germline J gene is used to complete it. Germline lookup yields CDR1 KGHPV and CDR2 FQNQEV (reference sequence). This CDR3 contains 12 residues. V was shortened by 3 bases and J by 4 bases, with 7 bases between the two germline ends.

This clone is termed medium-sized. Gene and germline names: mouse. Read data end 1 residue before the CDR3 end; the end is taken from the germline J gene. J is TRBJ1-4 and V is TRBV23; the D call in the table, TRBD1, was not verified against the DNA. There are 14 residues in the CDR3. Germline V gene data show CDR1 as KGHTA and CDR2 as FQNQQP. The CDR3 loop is CSSSQSQGHERLFF. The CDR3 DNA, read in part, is TGCTCCAGCAGTCAATCGCAGGGTCACGAAAGATTATTT.